A single sample is the source of the 9 T cell receptor beta chains below, sequenced in a study of CD8+CD57+ T cells in acquired aplastic anemia. TCR beta VDJ and CDR3 profiles were obtained from a genomic DNA template. TCRdb fed the reads into MiXCR, producing one record per CDR3 protein. The sample lists about 180,000 distinct CDR3 sequences, 45% to 60% occurring once. The authors sequenced patients whose flow cytometry had shown CD8+CD57+ cell expansion. Sequencing input: sorted CD4+, CD8+, or CD8+CD57+ T cells (not recorded which) from PBMCs. The origin of the receptors is a human donor with aplastic anemia.

The chain carries TRBV20-1 and TRBJ2-1; 7 bases align to TRBD1. The germline V gene has CDR1 DFQATT and CDR2 SNEGSKA (reference sequence). The CDR3 is made up of 17 amino acids. V trimming: 0 bases; J trimming: 7 bases; junction bases outside the gene matches: 15. As DNA, the CDR3 is TGCAGTGCTAGAGACTCTACAGGGGCCGGGTTTGGGAATGAGCAGTTCTTC. This gives the protein CSARDSTGAGFGNEQFF.

The chain has TRBV29-1 and TRBJ2-1; 11 nucleotides agree with TRBD1. The CDR3 extends over 15 amino acids. V shed 1 base, J shed 4 bases, and the junction held 3 bases outside the gene matches. Germline V gene lookup returns CDR1 SQVTM and CDR2 ANQGSEA. The chain's CDR3 is CSVEGGQGAYNEQFF. The CDR3 DNA reads as TGCAGCGTTGAAGGTGGACAGGGGGCATACAATGAGCAGTTCTTC.

V is TRBV7-9 and J is TRBJ2-5; 7 positions agree with TRBD1. J was trimmed by 4 bases and V by 5 bases; bases with no gene match: 4. This CDR3 comprises 13 residues. Germline values: CDR1 SEHNR, CDR2 FQNEAQ (reference sequence). The CDR3 sequence: CASSAQGRETQYF. DNA for the CDR3: TGTGCCAGCAGCGCACAGGGGAGAGAGACCCAGTACTTC.

This clonotype was seen repeatedly, ten times or more. This chain joins TRBV24-1 and TRBJ2-3; D ambiguous. Germline CDR1 is KGHDR and CDR2 is SFDVKD. The CDR3 runs 14 residues. The V and J ends lost 3 bases and 3 bases respectively, with 9 bases between them. The CDR3 DNA reads TGTGCCACCAGTGATCTAGACTCGACAGATACGCAGTATTTT. Residues: CATSDLDSTDTQYF.

J is TRBJ2-1 and V is TRBV4-2; the match to TRBD2 covers 9 bases. V gave up 1 base and J gave up 9 bases; unmatched junction bases: 10. The CDR3 is 16 residues long. The germline CDR1 and CDR2 sequences are LGHNA and YNFKEQ. As DNA, the CDR3 is TGTGCCAGCAGCCAAGCGGGACTAGCTAAGGCCAGTGAGCAGTTCTTC. As protein: CASSQAGLAKASEQFF.

The CDR3 here is CARDRVETQYF. CDR3 coding DNA: TGTGCCAGGGACAGGGTGGAGACCCAGTACTTC. The chain carries TRBV2 and TRBJ2-5, with TRBD1 identical over 8 bases. The CDR3 extends over 11 amino acids. Germline loops: CDR1 SNHLY, CDR2 FYNNEI. V was clipped by 9 bases and J by 5 bases; unmatched bases: 2.

V and J are TRBV15 and TRBJ1-1; D not resolved. CDR3 length: 13 amino acids. Germline assignment: CDR1 LNHNV and CDR2 YYDKDF (reference sequence). The ends were cut back, 1 base at V and 2 bases at J, with 5 bases in the middle. CDR3 nucleotide sequence: TGTGCCACCAGCAGAGGCTACAACACTGAAGCTTTCTTT. It codes for CATSRGYNTEAFF.

This clonotype came up many times. The chain couples TRBV14 to TRBJ2-2; weak D call: TRBD1 (6 bases). V was trimmed by 3 bases and J by 6 bases, leaving 14 bases between them. The CDR3 is 15 residues long. Germline V CDR1 and CDR2: SGHDN, FVKESK. In DNA, the CDR3 is TGTGCCAGCAGCCACTTGAGGGGGTTGGCCGGGGAGCTGTTTTTT. Translated: CASSHLRGLAGELFF. The full variable domain, in which reference TRBV14 and TRBJ2-2 provide the parts outside the CDR3, is EAGVTQFPSHSVIEKGQTVTLRCDPISGHDNLYWYRRVMGKEIKFLLHFVKESKQDESGMPNNRFLAERTGGTYSTLKVQPAELEDSGVYFCASSHLRGLAGELFFGEGSRLTVL.

This clonotype appeared many times. The J gene is TRBJ2-5, the V gene TRBV12-3 or TRBV12-4; no firm D call. The CDR3 extends over 12 amino acids. Trimming pared 7 bases from V and 7 bases from J, leaving 13 bases between. The CDR3 loop reads CASKGEPPTQYF. CDR3 bases: TGTGCCAGCAAAGGAGAGCCCCCGACCCAGTACTTC.